The next 20 T cell receptor beta chains were all read from a single sample in a study of cytomegalovirus exposure and HLA in healthy donors. The PCR made use of 60 Vbeta and 13 Jbeta primers. The assay was immunoSEQ multiplex PCR, and TCRdb's table has in-frame clones only and misses some. This sample has about 120,000 clones, with around 79% found just once. Sample: PBMCs. Receptors originate from a woman aged 18-29 years in good health and CMV-seronegative.

The gene calls are TRBV19 and TRBJ1-1, with 9 bases matching TRBD1. J was trimmed by 2 bases and V by 6 bases; bases with no gene match: 4. CDR3 size: 14 residues. CDR1 is LNHDA and CDR2 is SQIVND in the germline V gene (reference sequence). CDR3 bases: TGTGCCAGTAGATGGGGACAGGGAAACACTGAAGCTTTCTTT. Residues: CASRWGQGNTEAFF.

The chain has TRBV7-9 and TRBJ2-5, with 7 bases identical to TRBD1. There are 15 residues in the CDR3. Germline assignment: CDR1 SEHNR and CDR2 FQNEAQ (reference sequence). Trimming cost V 6 bases and J 2 bases; bases outside gene matches: 9. CDR3 sequence: CASRSIGTEQETQYF. The CDR3 DNA reads as TGTGCCAGCAGATCAATCGGGACAGAGCAAGAGACCCAGTACTTC.

The chain employs TRBV19 and TRBJ1-5; unclear D gene. The V and J ends lost 2 bases and 0 bases respectively, with 5 bases between them. The CDR3 sequence is 14 residues long. Per germline, CDR1 LNHDA and CDR2 SQIVND (reference sequence). The CDR3 sequence: CASSIRDSNQPQHF. Here the CDR3 DNA reads TGTGCCAGTAGTATACGAGATAGCAATCAGCCCCAGCATTTT.

V usage is TRBV12-5 and J usage is TRBJ2-3; D ambiguous. Germline V gene sequence: CDR1 LGHNT, CDR2 FRNRAP. V shed 6 bases and J shed 5 bases, with 6 bases lying between them. CDR3 size: 11 residues. DNA of the CDR3: TGTGCTAGTGGCCTTGTAGATACGCAGTATTTT. Translating gives CASGLVDTQYF.

The rearrangement joins TRBV7-8 to TRBJ2-5, with 13 bases lining up with TRBD2. The trim removed 5 bases at V and 3 bases at J, leaving 6 bases unmatched. The germline CDR1 and CDR2 sequences are SGHVS and FQNEAQ. CDR3 length: 16 amino acids. CDR3 coding DNA: TGTGCCAGCAGCGGATCGGGACTAGCGGGGAAAGAGACCCAGTACTTC. It codes for CASSGSGLAGKETQYF.

The chain employs TRBV7-2 and TRBJ2-2, with 7 positions matching TRBD1. The trim removed 7 bases at V and 7 bases at J, leaving 9 bases unmatched. The germline gives CDR1 SGHTA, CDR2 FQGNSA. The CDR3 is 14 residues long. The CDR3 nucleotides read TGTGCCAGCACCCTCGACAGGGCGGTCGGGGAGCTGTTTTTT. Protein product: CASTLDRAVGELFF.

This clone was picked up one time. The chain combines TRBV6-1 with TRBJ2-1; 8 bases align to TRBD1. The CDR3 covers 13 residues. With 6 bases clipped from V and 10 bases from J, the junction kept 8 bases outside the gene matches. Germline V gene lookup returns CDR1 MNHNS and CDR2 SASEGT. The CDR3 region is CASRHTGQAEQFF. Written as DNA, the CDR3 is TGTGCCAGCAGGCACACGGGACAGGCCGAGCAGTTCTTC.

This chain links TRBV11-2 with TRBJ1-2; D is uncertain. CDR3 length: 18 residues. The ends were cut back, 0 bases at V and 5 bases at J, with 22 bases in the middle. Germline lookup yields CDR1 SGHAT and CDR2 FQNNGV. The CDR3 region has the DNA TGTGCCAGCAGCTTAGATGTTCTACGGGAGGGATCTAGGTATGGCTACACCTTC. This translates into CASSLDVLREGSRYGYTF. The complete variable domain, with remaining parts taken from reference TRBV11-2 and TRBJ1-2, reads EAGVAQSPRYKIIEKRQSVAFWCNPISGHATLYWYQQILGQGPKLLIQFQNNGVVDDSQLPKDRFSAERLKGVDSTLKIQPAKLEDSAVYLCASSLDVLREGSRYGYTFGSGTRLTVV.

Remarks on this clone: At the DNA level, this CDR3 is encoded by other sequences in the same sample as well. The chain employs TRBV18 and TRBJ1-4; possibly TRBD1 for D (6 bases). CDR3 size: 13 residues. V gave up 2 bases and J gave up 5 bases, with 6 bases separating them. Germline loops: CDR1 KGHSH, CDR2 LQKENI. CDR3 nucleotides: TGTGCCAGCTCACCAGGACAGAATGAAAAACTGTTTTTT. This translates into CASSPGQNEKLFF.

Regarding this clone: Relative to the germline gene, one junction end is altered; a read error may explain this. V and J are TRBV30 and TRBJ1-3; 9 bases match TRBD1. The germline V gene has CDR1 GTSNPN and CDR2 SVGIG (reference sequence). The CDR3 is 17 residues long. The CDR3: CAWSLEQGARAGNTIYF. The CDR3 coding sequence is TGTGCCTGGAGTCTAGAACAGGGGGCGCGGGCTGGGAACACCATATATTTT. The complete variable domain, with remaining parts taken from reference TRBV30 and TRBJ1-3, reads SQTIHQWPATLVQPVGSPLSLECTVEGTSNPNLYWYRQAAGRGLQLLFYSVGIGQISSEVPQNLSASRPQDRQFILSSKKLLLSDSGFYLCAWSLEQGARAGNTIYFGEGSWLTVV.

This rearrangement joins TRBV5-5 to TRBJ1-1; no firm D call. The CDR3 contains 12 residues. Between the trimmed V and J ends, which lost 1 base and 10 bases, there was a span of 11 bases. Germline values: CDR1 SGHKS, CDR2 YYEKEE (reference sequence). The CDR3 DNA follows: TGTGCCAGCAGCTTGATGTCGGAGGGAGCTTTCTTT. It codes for CASSLMSEGAFF.

This clone was seen only once. V usage is TRBV25-1 and J usage is TRBJ1-6; D is perhaps TRBD1 (5 bases). The germline V gene encodes CDR1 MGHDK and CDR2 SYGVNS. V lost 1 base to trimming and J lost 5 bases, with 15 bases between them. There are 17 residues in the CDR3. The CDR3 nucleotides are TGTGCCAGCAGTGAATTCGGGAGGGACCCCAATAATTCACCCCTCCACTTT. This sequence encodes CASSEFGRDPNNSPLHF.

The rearrangement joins TRBV7-2 to TRBJ2-1; D call uncertain. In germline, CDR1 is SGHTA, CDR2 FQGNSA. The CDR3 is made up of 11 amino acids. Trimming removed 5 bases from V and 7 bases from J, with 6 bases in between. The CDR3 nucleotides read TGTGCCAGCAGCCACTGGAATGAGCAGTTCTTC. Translation: CASSHWNEQFF.

The CDR3 is CASTPLAGYNEQFF. The CDR3 nucleotides read TGTGCCAGCACCCCCTTGGCAGGGTACAATGAGCAGTTCTTC. The chain couples TRBV5-5 to TRBJ2-1, with D perhaps TRBD1 (5 bases). Germline CDR1 reads SGHKS; CDR2 reads YYEKEE (reference sequence). The V and J ends lost 6 bases and 4 bases respectively, with 14 bases between them. This CDR3 has 14 residues.

The chain employs TRBV5-5 and TRBJ2-7; D might be TRBD1 (6 bases). The CDR3 runs to 14 residues. V was trimmed by 2 bases and J by 2 bases, leaving 11 bases between them. Germline loops: CDR1 SGHKS, CDR2 YYEKEE (reference sequence). Here the CDR3 reads CASSFTGTTYEQYF. CDR3 DNA: TGTGCCAGCAGCTTTACCGGGACAACCTACGAGCAGTACTTC. Based on the CDR3 plus reference TRBV5-5 and TRBJ2-7, the full variable domain is DAGVTQSPTHLIKTRGQQVTLRCSPISGHKSVSWYQQVLGQGPQFIFQYYEKEERGRGNFPDRFSARQFPNYSSELNVNALLLGDSALYLCASSFTGTTYEQYFGPGTRLTVT.

The rearrangement joins TRBV5-1 to TRBJ2-7; tentatively, D is TRBD1 (7 bases). The CDR3 sequence is 13 residues long. Germline values: CDR1 SGHRS, CDR2 YFSETQ. Trimming took off 4 bases at V and 6 bases at J, with 14 bases between the two ends. Here the CDR3 DNA reads TGCGCCAGCAGCCCCAACAGGGGAGGCGAGCAGTACTTC. This codes for CASSPNRGGEQYF.

This chain joins TRBV6-1 and TRBJ2-3, with TRBD2 matching 7 bases. CDR1 and CDR2 from the germline V gene are MNHNS and SASEGT. The CDR3 consists of 15 residues. J gave up 4 bases and V 2 bases, and 6 bases lay outside the gene matches. The CDR3 region has the DNA TGTGCCAGCAGTGAACCGGGGGGAGGGGCAGATACGCAGTATTTT. Protein product: CASSEPGGGADTQYF.

The chain carries TRBV7-8 and TRBJ1-1, with TRBD1 as a possible D gene (6 bases). The CDR3 has 14 amino acids. Germline CDR1 is SGHVS and CDR2 is FQNEAQ. V was pared by 5 bases and J by 5 bases, with 15 bases between. CDR3 loop: CASSLGGGRTEAFF. CDR3 nucleotide sequence: TGTGCCAGCAGCCTCGGCGGGGGCCGGACTGAAGCTTTCTTT.

The genes are TRBV27 and TRBJ2-7; D remains unclear. The germline V gene encodes CDR1 MNHEY and CDR2 SMNVEV (reference sequence). Trimming took 6 bases from V and 2 from J, leaving 8 bases between them. The CDR3 loop spans 12 amino acids. CDR3 sequence (DNA): TGTGCCAGCAGCCCCACAGCCTACGAGCAGTACTTC. This gives the protein CASSPTAYEQYF.

The DNA for the CDR3 is TGCGCCAGCAGCCCGACAGGGGGCAAATCAACGGGTGGTGGCTACACCTTC. Protein product: CASSPTGGKSTGGGYTF. The chain employs TRBV5-1 and TRBJ1-2, with 10 bases identical to TRBD1. Germline CDR1 SGHRS, CDR2 YFSETQ. CDR3 length: 17 residues. After removal of 4 bases from V and 7 bases from J, the junction contained 16 bases not matched to a gene. The whole variable domain, filled in from reference TRBV5-1 and TRBJ1-2, reads KAGVTQTPRYLIKTRGQQVTLSCSPISGHRSVSWYQQTPGQGLQFLFEYFSETQRNKGNFPGRFSGRQFSNSRSEMNVSTLELGDSALYLCASSPTGGKSTGGGYTFGSGTRLTVV.